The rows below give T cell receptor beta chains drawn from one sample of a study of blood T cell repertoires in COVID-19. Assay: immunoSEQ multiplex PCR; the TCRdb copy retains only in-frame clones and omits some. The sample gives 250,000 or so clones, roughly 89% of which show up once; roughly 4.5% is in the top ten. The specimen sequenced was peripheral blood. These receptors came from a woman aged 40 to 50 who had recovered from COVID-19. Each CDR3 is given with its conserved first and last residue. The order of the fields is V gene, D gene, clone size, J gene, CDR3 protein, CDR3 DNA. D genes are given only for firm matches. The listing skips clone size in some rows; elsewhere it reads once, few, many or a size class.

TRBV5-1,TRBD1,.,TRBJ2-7,CASSPRGQGYEQYF,TGCGCCAGCAGCCCCCGGGGACAGGGCTACGAGCAGTACTTC
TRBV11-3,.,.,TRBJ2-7,CASSLDWVCWGGWHEQYF,TGTGCCAGCAGCTTAGACTGGGTATGTTGGGGGGGCTGGCACGAGCAGTACTTC
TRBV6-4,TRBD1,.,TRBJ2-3,CASSDLGQGADTQYF,TGTGCCAGCAGTGACTTGGGACAGGGTGCAGATACGCAGTATTTT
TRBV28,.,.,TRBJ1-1,CASIGGHITEAFF,TGTGCCAGCATCGGGGGGCATATCACTGAAGCTTTCTTT
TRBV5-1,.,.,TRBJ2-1,CASSLDNYNEQFF,TGCGCCAGCAGCTTGGACAACTACAATGAGCAGTTCTTC
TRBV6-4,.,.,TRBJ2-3,CASSDSGLAHLPDTQYF,TGTGCCAGCAGTGACTCTGGGCTAGCCCACTTGCCAGATACGCAGTATTTT
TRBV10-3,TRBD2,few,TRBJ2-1,CAISEWASGMGGNEQFF,TGTGCCATCAGTGAGTGGGCTAGCGGAATGGGGGGCAATGAGCAGTTCTTC
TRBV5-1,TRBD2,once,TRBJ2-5,CASSLGTSGRPQETQYF,TGCGCCAGCAGCTTGGGGACTAGCGGGAGGCCCCAAGAGACCCAGTACTTC
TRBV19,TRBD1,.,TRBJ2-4,CASSQQGGAKNIQYF,TGTGCCAGTAGCCAACAGGGGGGTGCCAAAAACATTCAGTACTTC
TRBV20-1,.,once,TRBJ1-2,CSGRPHHGYTF,TGCAGTGGGAGGCCCCACCATGGCTACACCTTC
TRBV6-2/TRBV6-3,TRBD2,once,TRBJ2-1,CASSSTDSGGYNEQFF,TGTGCCAGCAGTTCGACCGACAGCGGGGGCTACAATGAGCAGTTCTTC
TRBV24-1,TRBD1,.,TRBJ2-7,CATSDSGTGVYEQYF,TGTGCCACCAGTGATTCCGGGACAGGCGTCTACGAGCAGTACTTC
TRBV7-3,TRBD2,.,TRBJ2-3,CASSKGLAPDTQYF,TGTGCCAGCAGCAAAGGACTAGCCCCAGATACGCAGTATTTT
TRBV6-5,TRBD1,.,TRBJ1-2,CASSKRQGAQYGYTF,TGTGCCAGCAGTAAACGACAGGGGGCCCAGTATGGCTACACCTTC
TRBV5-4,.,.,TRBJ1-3,CASSWSRGAQGNTIYF,TGTGCCAGCAGCTGGAGCCGGGGGGCGCAGGGAAACACCATATATTTT
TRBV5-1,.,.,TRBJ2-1,CASSSTSNEQFF,TGCGCCAGCAGCTCTACTAGCAATGAGCAGTTCTTC
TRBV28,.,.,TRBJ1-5,CASGDNQDNQPQHF,TGTGCCAGCGGGGACAACCAGGACAATCAGCCCCAGCATTTT
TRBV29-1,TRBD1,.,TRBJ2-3,CSVDGTGGGDTQYF,TGCAGCGTTGATGGAACAGGGGGCGGAGATACGCAGTATTTT
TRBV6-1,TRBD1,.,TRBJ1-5,CASSEMFHRGIDQPQHF,TGTGCCAGCAGTGAAATGTTTCACAGGGGGATAGATCAGCCCCAGCATTTT
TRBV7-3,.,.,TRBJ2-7,CASSLTAGAYEQYF,TGTGCCAGCAGCTTAACGGCGGGGGCGTACGAGCAGTACTTC
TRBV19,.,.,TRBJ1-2,CASSSSDRLYGYTF,TGTGCCAGTAGTTCCTCAGACAGGCTCTATGGCTACACCTTC
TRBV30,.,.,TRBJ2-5,CAWKKPSIAETQYF,TGTGCCTGGAAAAAGCCAAGTATCGCAGAGACCCAGTACTTC
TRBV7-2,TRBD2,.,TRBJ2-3,CASSLDRAGGPADTQYF,TGTGCCAGCAGCTTAGACAGGGCGGGAGGGCCCGCAGATACGCAGTATTTT
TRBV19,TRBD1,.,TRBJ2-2,CASIGGRGRVTGELFF,TGTGCCAGTATAGGAGGCAGGGGGCGCGTCACCGGGGAGCTGTTTTTT
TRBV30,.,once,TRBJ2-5,CAWSEDSQETQYF,TGTGCCTGGAGCGAGGACAGCCAAGAGACCCAGTACTTC
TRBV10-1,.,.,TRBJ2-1,CASSPGGSYNEQFF,TGCGCCAGCAGTCCCGGGGGCTCCTACAATGAGCAGTTCTTC
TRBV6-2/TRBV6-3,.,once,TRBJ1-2,CASSSGYGYTF,TGTGCCAGCAGTTCGGGTTATGGCTACACCTTC
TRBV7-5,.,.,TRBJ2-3,CARRRLPREDTQYF,TGTGCCAGAAGAAGACTTCCCCGGGAGGATACGCAGTATTTT
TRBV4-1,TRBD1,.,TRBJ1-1,CASMDRGMNTEAFF,TGCGCCAGCATGGACAGGGGAATGAACACTGAAGCTTTCTTT
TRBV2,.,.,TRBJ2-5,CASAGGTQETQYF,TGTGCCAGCGCTGGGGGGACCCAAGAGACCCAGTACTTC
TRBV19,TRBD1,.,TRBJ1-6,CAIGTGNNSPLHF,TGTGCCATTGGGACAGGCAATAATTCACCCCTCCACTTT
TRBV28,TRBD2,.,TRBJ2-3,CASSPALAGDTDTQYF,TGTGCCAGCAGTCCCGCACTAGCGGGGGATACAGATACGCAGTATTTT
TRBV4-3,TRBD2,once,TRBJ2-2,CASSQDPRREGNGELFF,TGCGCCAGCAGCCAAGATCCGAGGCGGGAGGGCAACGGGGAGCTGTTTTTT
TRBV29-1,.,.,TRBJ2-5,CSVGPYGGHQETQYF,TGCAGCGTTGGCCCCTACGGAGGCCACCAAGAGACCCAGTACTTC
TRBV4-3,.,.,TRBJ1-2,CASSQGEGPYGYTF,TGCGCCAGCAGCCAAGGGGAGGGGCCCTATGGCTACACCTTC
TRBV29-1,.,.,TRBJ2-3,CSVGSSAGAETQYF,TGCAGCGTTGGGTCGTCGGCGGGGGCCGAGACGCAGTATTTT
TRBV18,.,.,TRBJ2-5,CASSPEQDSQETQYF,TGTGCCAGCTCACCCGAACAGGACAGCCAAGAGACCCAGTACTTC
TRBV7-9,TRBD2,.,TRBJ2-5,CASSLVAGGETQYF,TGTGCCAGCAGCTTGGTAGCGGGTGGAGAGACCCAGTACTTC
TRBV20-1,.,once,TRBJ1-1,CSANRDTEAFF,TGCAGTGCGAACAGGGACACTGAAGCTTTCTTT
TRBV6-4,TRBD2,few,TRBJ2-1,CASSDHSGGAYNEQFF,TGTGCCAGCAGTGACCATAGCGGGGGGGCTTACAATGAGCAGTTCTTC
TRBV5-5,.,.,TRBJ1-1,CASRAGIQHTEAFF,TGTGCCAGCAGGGCCGGGATTCAGCACACTGAAGCTTTCTTT
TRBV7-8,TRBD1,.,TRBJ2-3,CASSTGTGPDTQYF,TGTGCCAGCAGCACCGGGACAGGCCCAGATACGCAGTATTTT
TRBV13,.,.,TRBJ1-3,CASSSHRSGNTIYF,TGTGCCAGCAGCTCACACCGCTCTGGAAACACCATATATTTT
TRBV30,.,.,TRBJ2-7,CAWSVQIQYEQYF,TGTGCCTGGAGTGTACAGATCCAGTACGAGCAGTACTTC
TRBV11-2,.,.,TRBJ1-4,CASSFGPNEKLFF,TGTGCCAGCAGCTTCGGTCCTAATGAAAAACTGTTTTTT
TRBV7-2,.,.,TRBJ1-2,CASSPSPEYGYTF,TGTGCCAGCAGCCCCAGCCCGGAGTATGGCTACACCTTC
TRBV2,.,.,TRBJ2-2,CASSEIRNTGELFF,TGTGCCAGCAGTGAAATCAGGAACACCGGGGAGCTGTTTTTT
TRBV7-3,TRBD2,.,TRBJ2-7,CASSLFPSGGVYEQYF,TGTGCCAGCAGCTTATTCCCCAGCGGGGGAGTATACGAGCAGTACTTC